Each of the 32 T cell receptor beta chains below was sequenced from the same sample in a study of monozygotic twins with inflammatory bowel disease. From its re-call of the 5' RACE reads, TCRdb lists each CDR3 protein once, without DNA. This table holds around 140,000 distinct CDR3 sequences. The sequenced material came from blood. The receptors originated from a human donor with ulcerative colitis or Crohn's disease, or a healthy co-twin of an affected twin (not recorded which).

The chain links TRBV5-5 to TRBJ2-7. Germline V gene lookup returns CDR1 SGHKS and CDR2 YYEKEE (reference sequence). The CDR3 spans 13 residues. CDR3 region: CASSLANSESTHF.

The CDR3 reads CATSSGGSRREQYF. J is TRBJ2-7 and V is TRBV15; TCRdb gives TRBD1 as the D gene, but with no DNA this cannot be confirmed. This CDR3 region has 14 residues. The germline CDR1 and CDR2 sequences are LNHNV and YYDKDF (reference sequence).

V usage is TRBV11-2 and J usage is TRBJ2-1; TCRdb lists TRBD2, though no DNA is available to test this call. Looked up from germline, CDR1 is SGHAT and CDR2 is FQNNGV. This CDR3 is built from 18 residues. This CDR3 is CASSLGGGSGRFLNEQFF.

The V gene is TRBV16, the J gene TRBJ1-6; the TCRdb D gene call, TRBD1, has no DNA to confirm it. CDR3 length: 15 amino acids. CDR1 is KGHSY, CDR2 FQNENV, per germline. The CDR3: CASSPMGQGESPLHF.

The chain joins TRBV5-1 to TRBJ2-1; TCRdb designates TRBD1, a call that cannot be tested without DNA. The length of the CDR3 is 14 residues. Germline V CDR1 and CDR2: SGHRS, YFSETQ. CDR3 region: CASSSRVRDNEQFF.

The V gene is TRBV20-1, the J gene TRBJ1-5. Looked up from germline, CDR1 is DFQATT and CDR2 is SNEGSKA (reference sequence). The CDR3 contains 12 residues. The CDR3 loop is CSALVPNQPQHF.

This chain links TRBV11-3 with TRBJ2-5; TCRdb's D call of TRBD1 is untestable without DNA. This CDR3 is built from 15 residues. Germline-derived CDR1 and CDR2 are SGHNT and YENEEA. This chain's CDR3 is CASSPGTGAVETQYF.

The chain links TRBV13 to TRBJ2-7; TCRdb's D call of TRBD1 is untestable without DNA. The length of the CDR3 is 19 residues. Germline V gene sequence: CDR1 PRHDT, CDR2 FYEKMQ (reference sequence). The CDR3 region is CASSFSEVPTDRGLDEQYF.

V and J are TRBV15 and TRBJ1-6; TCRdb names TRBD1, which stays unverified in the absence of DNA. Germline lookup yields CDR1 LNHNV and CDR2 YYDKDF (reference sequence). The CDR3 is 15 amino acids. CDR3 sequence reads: CATRSDRDYNSPLHF.

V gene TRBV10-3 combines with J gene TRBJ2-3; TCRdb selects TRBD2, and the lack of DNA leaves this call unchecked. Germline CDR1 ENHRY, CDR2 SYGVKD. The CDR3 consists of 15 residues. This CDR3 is CAIRSSGRGPDTQYF.

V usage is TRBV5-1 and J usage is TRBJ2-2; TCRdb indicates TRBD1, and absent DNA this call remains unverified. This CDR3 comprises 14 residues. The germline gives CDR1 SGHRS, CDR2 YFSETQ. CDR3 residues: CASSSGTGAGELFF.

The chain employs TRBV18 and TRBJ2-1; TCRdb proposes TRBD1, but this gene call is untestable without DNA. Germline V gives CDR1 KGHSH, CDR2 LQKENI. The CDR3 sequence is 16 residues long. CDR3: CASSITGGDSYNEQFF.

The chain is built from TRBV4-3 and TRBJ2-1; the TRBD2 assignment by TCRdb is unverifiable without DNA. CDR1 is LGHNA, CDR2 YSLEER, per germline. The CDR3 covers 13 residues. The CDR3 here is CASSHGGGNEQFF.

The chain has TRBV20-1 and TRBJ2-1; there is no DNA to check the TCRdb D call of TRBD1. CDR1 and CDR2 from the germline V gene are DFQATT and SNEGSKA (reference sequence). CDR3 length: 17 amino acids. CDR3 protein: CSARDIHAGSGDNEQFF.

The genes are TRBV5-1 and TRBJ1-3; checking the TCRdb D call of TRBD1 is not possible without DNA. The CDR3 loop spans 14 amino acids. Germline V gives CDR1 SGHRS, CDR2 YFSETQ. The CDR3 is CASSLTGTGNTIYF.

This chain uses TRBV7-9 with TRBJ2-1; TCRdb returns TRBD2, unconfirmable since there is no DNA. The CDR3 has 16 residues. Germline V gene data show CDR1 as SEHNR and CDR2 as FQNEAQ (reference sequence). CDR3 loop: CASSLVLAYSGDEQFF.

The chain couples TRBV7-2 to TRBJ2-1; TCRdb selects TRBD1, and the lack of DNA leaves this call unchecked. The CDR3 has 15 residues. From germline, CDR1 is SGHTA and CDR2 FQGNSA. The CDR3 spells CASSSTGQGYNEQFF. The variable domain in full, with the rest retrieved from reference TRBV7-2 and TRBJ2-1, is GAGVSQSPSNKVTEKGKDVELRCDPISGHTALYWYRQSLGQGLEFLIYFQGNSAPDKSGLPSDRFSAERTGGSVSTLTIQRTQQEDSAVYLCASSSTGQGYNEQFFGPGTRLTVL.

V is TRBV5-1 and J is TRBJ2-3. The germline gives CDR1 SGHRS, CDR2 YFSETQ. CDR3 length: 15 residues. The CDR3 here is CASSLGQASTDTQYF.

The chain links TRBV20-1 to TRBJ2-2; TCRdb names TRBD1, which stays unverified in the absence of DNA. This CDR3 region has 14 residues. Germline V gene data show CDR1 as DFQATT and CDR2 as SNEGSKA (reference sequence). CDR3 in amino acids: CSAPGHLNTGELFF.

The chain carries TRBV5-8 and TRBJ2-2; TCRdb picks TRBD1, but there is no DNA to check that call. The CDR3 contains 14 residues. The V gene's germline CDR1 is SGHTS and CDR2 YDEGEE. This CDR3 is CASSLGGPTGELFF.

The CDR3 is CASSQEGGRDEKLFF. V usage is TRBV3-1 and J usage is TRBJ1-4; the TCRdb call, TRBD1, lacks DNA for checking. This CDR3 spans 15 amino acids. Germline CDR1 reads LGHDT; CDR2 reads YNNKEL (reference sequence).

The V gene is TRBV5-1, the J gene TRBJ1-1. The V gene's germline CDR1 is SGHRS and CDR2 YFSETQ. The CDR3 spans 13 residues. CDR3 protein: CASSLESQTEAFF. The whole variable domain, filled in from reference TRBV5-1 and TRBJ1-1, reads KAGVTQTPRYLIKTRGQQVTLSCSPISGHRSVSWYQQTPGQGLQFLFEYFSETQRNKGNFPGRFSGRQFSNSRSEMNVSTLELGDSALYLCASSLESQTEAFFGQGTRLTVV.

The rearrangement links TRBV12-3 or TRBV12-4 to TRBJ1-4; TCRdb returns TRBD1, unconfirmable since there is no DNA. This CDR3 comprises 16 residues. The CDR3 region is CASSPPPGTGSEKLFF.

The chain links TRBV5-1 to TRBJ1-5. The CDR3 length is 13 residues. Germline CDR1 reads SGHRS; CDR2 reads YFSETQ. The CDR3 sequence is CASSLYSNQPQHF.

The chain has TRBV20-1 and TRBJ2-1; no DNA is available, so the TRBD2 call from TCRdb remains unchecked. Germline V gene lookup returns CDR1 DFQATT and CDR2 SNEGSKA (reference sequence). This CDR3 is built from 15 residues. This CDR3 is CSARDGAGAVNEQFF.

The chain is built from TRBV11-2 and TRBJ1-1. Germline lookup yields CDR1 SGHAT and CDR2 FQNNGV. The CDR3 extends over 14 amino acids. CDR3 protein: CASSFDNLDTEAFF. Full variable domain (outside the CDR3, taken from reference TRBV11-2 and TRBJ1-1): EAGVAQSPRYKIIEKRQSVAFWCNPISGHATLYWYQQILGQGPKLLIQFQNNGVVDDSQLPKDRFSAERLKGVDSTLKIQPAKLEDSAVYLCASSFDNLDTEAFFGQGTRLTVV.

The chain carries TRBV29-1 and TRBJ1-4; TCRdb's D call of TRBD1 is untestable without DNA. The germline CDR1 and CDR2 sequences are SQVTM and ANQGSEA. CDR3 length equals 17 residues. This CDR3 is CSVTGTEETLGNEKLFF.

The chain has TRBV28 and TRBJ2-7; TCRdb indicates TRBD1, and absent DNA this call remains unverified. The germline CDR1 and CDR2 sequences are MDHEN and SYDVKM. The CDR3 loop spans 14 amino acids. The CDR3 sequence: CASRRTGGFYEQYF.

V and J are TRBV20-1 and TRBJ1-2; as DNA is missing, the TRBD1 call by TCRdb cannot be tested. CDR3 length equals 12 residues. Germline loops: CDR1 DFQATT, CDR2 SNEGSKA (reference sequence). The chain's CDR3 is CSANPRAYGYTF.

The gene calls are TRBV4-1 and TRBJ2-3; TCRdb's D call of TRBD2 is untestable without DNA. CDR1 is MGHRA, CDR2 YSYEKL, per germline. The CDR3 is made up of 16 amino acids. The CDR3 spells CASSQPREGRTDTQYF.

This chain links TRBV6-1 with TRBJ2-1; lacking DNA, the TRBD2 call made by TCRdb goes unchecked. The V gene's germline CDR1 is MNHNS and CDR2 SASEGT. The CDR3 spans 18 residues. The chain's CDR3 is CASSLGQGYSGRGNEQFF.

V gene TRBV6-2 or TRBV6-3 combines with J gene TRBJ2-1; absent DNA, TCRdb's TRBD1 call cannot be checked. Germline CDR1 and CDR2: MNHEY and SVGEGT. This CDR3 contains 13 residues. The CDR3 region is CASNDRERNEQFF.